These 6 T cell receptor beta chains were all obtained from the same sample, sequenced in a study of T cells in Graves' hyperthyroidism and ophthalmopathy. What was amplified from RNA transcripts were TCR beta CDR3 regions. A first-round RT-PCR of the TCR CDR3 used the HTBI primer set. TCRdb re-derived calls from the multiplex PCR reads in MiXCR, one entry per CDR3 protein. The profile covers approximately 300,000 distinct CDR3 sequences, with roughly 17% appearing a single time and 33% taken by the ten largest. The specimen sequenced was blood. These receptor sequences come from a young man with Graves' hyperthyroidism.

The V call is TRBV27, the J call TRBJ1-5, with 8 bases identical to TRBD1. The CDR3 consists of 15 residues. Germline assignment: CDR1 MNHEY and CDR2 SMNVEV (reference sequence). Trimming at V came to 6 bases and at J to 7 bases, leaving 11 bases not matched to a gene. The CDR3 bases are TGTGCCAGCAGCCCTAGGACAGGGAGGACCCAGCCCCAGCATTTT. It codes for CASSPRTGRTQPQHF.

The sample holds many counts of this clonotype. CDR3 in DNA: TGTGCCAGCAGCTTAGATCTCGGGACAGCTAAGAACTATGGCTACACCTTC. It codes for CASSLDLGTAKNYGYTF. The chain employs TRBV11-2 and TRBJ1-2; 7 nucleotides match TRBD1. V lost 0 bases to trimming and J lost 2 bases; unmatched junction nucleotides: 9. The germline V gene encodes CDR1 SGHAT and CDR2 FQNNGV. This CDR3 spans 17 amino acids.

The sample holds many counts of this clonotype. The CDR3 region is CASRGLAGPYEQYF. Here the CDR3 DNA reads TGCGCCAGCAGAGGACTAGCGGGTCCCTACGAGCAGTACTTC. J is TRBJ2-7 and V is TRBV5-1; TRBD2 matches at 11 bases. Germline V gives CDR1 SGHRS, CDR2 YFSETQ. V dropped 5 bases and J dropped 2; count of bases not matched to a gene: 3. The CDR3 runs 14 residues.

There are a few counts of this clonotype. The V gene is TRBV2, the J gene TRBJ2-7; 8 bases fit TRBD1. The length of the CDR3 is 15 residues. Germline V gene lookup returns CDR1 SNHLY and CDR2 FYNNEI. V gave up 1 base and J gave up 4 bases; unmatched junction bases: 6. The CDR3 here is CASSEDRTGLYEQYF. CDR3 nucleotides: TGTGCCAGCAGTGAAGACCGGACAGGGTTGTACGAGCAGTACTTC.

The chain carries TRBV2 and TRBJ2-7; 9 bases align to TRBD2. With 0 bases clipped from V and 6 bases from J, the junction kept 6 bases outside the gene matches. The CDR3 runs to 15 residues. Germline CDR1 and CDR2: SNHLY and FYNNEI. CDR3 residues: CASSEATSGSSEQYF. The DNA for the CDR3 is TGTGCCAGCAGTGAAGCGACTAGCGGATCGTCCGAGCAGTACTTC.

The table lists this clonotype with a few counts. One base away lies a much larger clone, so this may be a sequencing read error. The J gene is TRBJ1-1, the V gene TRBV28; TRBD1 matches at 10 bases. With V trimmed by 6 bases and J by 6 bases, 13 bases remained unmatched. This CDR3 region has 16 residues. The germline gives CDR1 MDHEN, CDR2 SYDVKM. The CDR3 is CASSRVLTGGWSEAFF. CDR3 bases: TGTGCCAGCAGCCGAGTATTGACAGGGGGCTGGTCTGAAGCTTTCTTT.